This T cell receptor beta chain appears in the sequencing data of a study of blood T cells in healthy people across ages. This clonotype has just a few counts. Antigen specificity is unknown. V was pared by 8 bases and J by 3 bases, with 14 bases between. This CDR3 contains 14 residues. Germline V gene data show CDR1 as MNHEY and CDR2 as SVGAGI. The authors ran a second PCR of roughly 6 to 12 cycles using a sample-barcoded 5' primer and a J-beta primer mix. MiXCR, applied by TCRdb to the 5' RACE reads, yields one record per CDR3 protein. The table shows 900,000 to 950,000 distinct CDR3 sequences, with under 35% occurring only once. Findings of the study overall: Percentage of naive T cells showed a strong correlation with TCR beta diversity.

These same records also appear under a second study, on T cells of mothers and their children. This second report adds: In both related and unrelated pairs, TCR recombination output is shaped similarly by thymic selection.

V gene TRBV6-5 combines with J gene TRBJ2-1; TRBD1 might be the D (5 bases). This TCR derives from a woman in her 40s in good health. The sequencing sample was made of blood. CDR3 bases: TGTGCCAGCGTTAGGGGTCCAAACTACAATGAGCAGTTCTTC. It codes for CASVRGPNYNEQFF.